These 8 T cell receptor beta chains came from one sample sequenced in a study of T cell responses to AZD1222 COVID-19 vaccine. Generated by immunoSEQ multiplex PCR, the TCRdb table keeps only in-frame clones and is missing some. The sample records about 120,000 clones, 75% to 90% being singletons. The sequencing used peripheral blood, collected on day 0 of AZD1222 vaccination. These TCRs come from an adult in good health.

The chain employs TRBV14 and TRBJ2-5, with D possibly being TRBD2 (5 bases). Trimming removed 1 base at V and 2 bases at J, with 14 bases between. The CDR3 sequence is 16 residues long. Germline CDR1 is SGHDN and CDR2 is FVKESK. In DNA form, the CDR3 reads TGTGCCAGCAGCCAAGTCCCCGGCCGAGGGCAAGAGACCCAGTACTTC. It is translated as CASSQVPGRGQETQYF.

Here the CDR3 DNA reads TGTGCCAGCAGCGTAGGACTAGAGGGCACTACGCAGTATTTT. Amino acid sequence: CASSVGLEGTTQYF. The chain recombines TRBV9 with TRBJ2-3; TRBD2 might be the D (6 bases). V shed 0 bases and J shed 8 bases, with 13 bases lying between them. The CDR3 is 14 amino acids. The germline V gene encodes CDR1 SGDLS and CDR2 YYNGEE.

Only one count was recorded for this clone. Here the CDR3 DNA reads TGCGCCAGCAGCCCCGAAGCCGGTAGCAATCAGCCCCAGCATTTT. Translation gives CASSPEAGSNQPQHF. The J gene is TRBJ1-5, the V gene TRBV4-3; D not resolved. Germline values: CDR1 LGHNA, CDR2 YSLEER. Trimming took 4 bases from V and 0 from J, leaving 10 bases between them. The CDR3 spans 15 residues.

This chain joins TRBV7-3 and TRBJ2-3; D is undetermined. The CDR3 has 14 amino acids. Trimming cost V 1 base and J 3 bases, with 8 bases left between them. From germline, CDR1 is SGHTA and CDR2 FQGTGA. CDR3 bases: TGTGCCAGCAGCTTAAGACGACCAACAGATACGCAGTATTTT. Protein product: CASSLRRPTDTQYF.

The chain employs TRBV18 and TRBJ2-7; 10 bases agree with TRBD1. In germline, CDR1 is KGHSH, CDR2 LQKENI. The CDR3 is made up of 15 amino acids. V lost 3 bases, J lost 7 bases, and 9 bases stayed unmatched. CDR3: CASSPLGQGMREQYF. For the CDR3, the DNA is TGTGCCAGCTCACCCTTGGGACAGGGGATGCGGGAGCAGTACTTC.

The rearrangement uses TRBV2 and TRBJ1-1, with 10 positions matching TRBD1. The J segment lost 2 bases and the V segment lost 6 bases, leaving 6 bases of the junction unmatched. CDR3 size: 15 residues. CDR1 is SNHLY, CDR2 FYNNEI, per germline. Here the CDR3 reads CASSRRTGGNTEAFF. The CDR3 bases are TGTGCCAGCAGCCGCAGGACAGGGGGTAACACTGAAGCTTTCTTT.

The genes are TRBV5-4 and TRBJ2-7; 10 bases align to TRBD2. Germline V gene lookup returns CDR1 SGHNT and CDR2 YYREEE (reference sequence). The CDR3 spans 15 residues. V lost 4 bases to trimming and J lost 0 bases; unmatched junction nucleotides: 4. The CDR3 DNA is TGTGCCAGCAGCCAATGGACTAGCGGCTCCTACGAGCAGTACTTC. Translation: CASSQWTSGSYEQYF.

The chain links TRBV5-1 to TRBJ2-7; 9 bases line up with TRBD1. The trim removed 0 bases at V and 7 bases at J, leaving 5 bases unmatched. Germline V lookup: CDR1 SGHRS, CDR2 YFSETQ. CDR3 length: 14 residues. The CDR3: CASSLEGTGREQYF. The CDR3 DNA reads TGCGCCAGCAGCTTGGAGGGGACAGGGAGGGAGCAGTACTTC.